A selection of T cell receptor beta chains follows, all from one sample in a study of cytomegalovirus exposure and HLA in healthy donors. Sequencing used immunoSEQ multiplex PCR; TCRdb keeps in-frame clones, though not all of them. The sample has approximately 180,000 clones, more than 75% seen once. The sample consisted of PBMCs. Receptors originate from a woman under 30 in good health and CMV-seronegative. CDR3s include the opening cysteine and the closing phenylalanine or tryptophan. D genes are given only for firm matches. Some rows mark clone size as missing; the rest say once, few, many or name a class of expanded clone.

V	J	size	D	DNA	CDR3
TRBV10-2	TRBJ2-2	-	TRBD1	TGCGCCAGCAGTGACGGGACAGCCCACACCGGGGAGCTGTTTTTT	CASSDGTAHTGELFF
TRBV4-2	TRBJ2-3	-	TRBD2	TGTGCCAGCAGCCAACCGGGGGGTTCTAGCACAGATACGCAGTATTTT	CASSQPGGSSTDTQYF
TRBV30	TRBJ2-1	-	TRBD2	TGTGCCTGGAGTTTCGGGACTAGCGGGGGGAATGAGCAGTTCTTC	CAWSFGTSGGNEQFF
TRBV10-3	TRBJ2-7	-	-	TGTGCCACCAGCTATGAGGCGGGCTACGAGCAGTACTTC	CATSYEAGYEQYF
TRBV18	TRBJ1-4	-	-	TGTGCCAGCTCACCGGACGGGAACTATGAAAAACTGTTTTTT	CASSPDGNYEKLFF
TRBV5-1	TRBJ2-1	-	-	TGCGCCAGCAGCTTGGTAGACAATGAGCAGTTCTTC	CASSLVDNEQFF
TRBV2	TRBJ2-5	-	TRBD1	TGTGCCAGCAGTGAAGAAGACAGGGGAGGAGGAGAGACCCAGTACTTC	CASSEEDRGGGETQYF
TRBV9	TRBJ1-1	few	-	TGTGCCAGCAGCCAGGGCCCCGCAATGAACACTGAAGCTTTCTTT	CASSQGPAMNTEAFF
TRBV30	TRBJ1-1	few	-	TGTGCCTGTCAGGGGAACACTGAAGCTTTCTTT	CACQGNTEAFF
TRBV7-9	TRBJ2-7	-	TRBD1	TGTGCCAGCAGTTTCCAGGGGGGACAGGGGTTCGAGCAGTACTTC	CASSFQGGQGFEQYF
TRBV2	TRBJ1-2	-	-	TGTGCCAGCAGTGAGTCCCCGACATCGAGTTACTATGGCTACACCTTC	CASSESPTSSYYGYTF
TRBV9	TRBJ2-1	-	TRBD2	TGTGCCAGCAGCGTAGGAGGGCTAGCGGGGGGACATAAATCAGAGAATGAGCAGTTCTTC	CASSVGGLAGGHKSENEQFF
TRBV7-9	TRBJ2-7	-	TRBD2	TGTGCCAGCAGCCCGACTAGCGCTCACGAGCAGTACTTC	CASSPTSAHEQYF
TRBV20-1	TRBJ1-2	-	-	TGCAGTGCTAGCAGGGTAGGCGGCTACACCTTC	CSASRVGGYTF
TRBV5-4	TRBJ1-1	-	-	TGTGCCAGCAGCCCGAAGACAAATCTGAACACTGAAGCTTTCTTT	CASSPKTNLNTEAFF
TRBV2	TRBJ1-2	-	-	TGTGCCAGCAGTGAACTACCCATCCTTAGAGGCTACACCTTC	CASSELPILRGYTF
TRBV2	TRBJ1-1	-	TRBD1	TGTGCCAGCAGTGATCAGGGGGGTCGCACTGAAGCTTTCTTT	CASSDQGGRTEAFF
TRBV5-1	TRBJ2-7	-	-	TGCGCCAGCAGCTCGCGGACAGTTAAAGGACGAAGCGACGTCTACGAGCAGTACTTC	CASSSRTVKGRSDVYEQYF
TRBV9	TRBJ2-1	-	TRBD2	TGTGCCAGCAGCGTAGAAAGCGGGGGGGCCTACAATGAGCAGTTCTTC	CASSVESGGAYNEQFF
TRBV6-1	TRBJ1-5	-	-	TGTGCCAGCAGCGGACAGAGAAATCAGCCCCAGCATTTT	CASSGQRNQPQHF
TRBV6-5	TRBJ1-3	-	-	TGTGCCAGCAGAGTGGACAACTCTGGAAACACCATATATTTT	CASRVDNSGNTIYF
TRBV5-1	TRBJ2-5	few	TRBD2	TGCGCCAGCAGTCGTACTGCTAGCGGGAGCCAAGAGACCCAGTACTTC	CASSRTASGSQETQYF
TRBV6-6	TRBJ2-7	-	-	TGTGCCAGCAGGGAACAGGTGGCCTACGAGCAGTACTTC	CASREQVAYEQYF
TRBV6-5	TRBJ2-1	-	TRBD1	TGTGCCAGCAGGACGGGACAGGGTCCTAATGAGCAGTTCTTC	CASRTGQGPNEQFF
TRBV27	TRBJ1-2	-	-	TGTGCCAGCAGTTTATTCCGTGAATCGGATGGCTACACCTTC	CASSLFRESDGYTF
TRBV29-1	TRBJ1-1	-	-	TGCAGCATCCAGGGCTGGGTGAACACTGAAGCTTTCTTT	CSIQGWVNTEAFF
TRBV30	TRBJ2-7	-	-	TGTGCCTGGAGTGTAACATCTTACGAGCAGTACTTC	CAWSVTSYEQYF
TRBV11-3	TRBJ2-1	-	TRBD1	TGTGCCAGCAGCACGCGACAGGGCAGTAGCTCCTACAATGAGCAGTTCTTC	CASSTRQGSSSYNEQFF
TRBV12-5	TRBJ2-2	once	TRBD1	TGTGCTAGTGGTCCGCTGTTTCGTGGACAGGGGTGGAACGGGGAGCTGTTTTTT	CASGPLFRGQGWNGELFF
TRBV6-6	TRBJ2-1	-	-	TGTGCCAGCAGTTACCTCCTAGGGGTAGGCAATGAGCAGTTCTTC	CASSYLLGVGNEQFF
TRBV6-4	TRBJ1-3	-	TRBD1	TGTGCCAGCAGTGACTCGACTGGACAGGGTGGAAACACCATATATTTT	CASSDSTGQGGNTIYF
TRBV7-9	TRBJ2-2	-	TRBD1	TGTGCCAGCAGCTCCCTAAAGGCGGGACAGGCGAACACCGGGGAGCTGTTTTTT	CASSSLKAGQANTGELFF
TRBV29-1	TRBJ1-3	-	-	TGCAGCGTTCGTACCCCAACAGGGAACACCATATATTTT	CSVRTPTGNTIYF
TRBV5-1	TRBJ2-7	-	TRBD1	TGCGCCAGCAGCTTGTTCCAGGGGGCGAGGGAGCAGTACTTC	CASSLFQGAREQYF
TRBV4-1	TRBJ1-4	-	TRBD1	TGCGCCAGCTGGACAGGTTTAAAACTGTTTTTT	CASWTGLKLFF
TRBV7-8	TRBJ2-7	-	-	TGTGCCAGCAGCTGGCCGGAAGGGGCAGACGAGCAGTACTTC	CASSWPEGADEQYF
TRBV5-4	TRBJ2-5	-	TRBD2	TGTGCCAGCAGCTTGGAGGGAGGGTTGGAGACCCAGTACTTC	CASSLEGGLETQYF
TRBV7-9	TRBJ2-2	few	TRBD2	TGTGCCAGCAGCATCGGACTAGCGGGGGCGAACACCGGGGAGCTGTTTTTT	CASSIGLAGANTGELFF
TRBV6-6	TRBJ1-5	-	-	TGTGCCAGCATAGACACCATCAATCAGCCCCAGCATTTT	CASIDTINQPQHF
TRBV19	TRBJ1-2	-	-	TGTGCCAGGGGGGAGGGGTCAGCGAGACGCTATGGCTACACCTTC	CARGEGSARRYGYTF
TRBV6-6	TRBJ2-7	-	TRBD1	TGTGCCAGCAGACCTTTGCAGACAGGGTTTGCCTACGAGCAGTACTTC	CASRPLQTGFAYEQYF
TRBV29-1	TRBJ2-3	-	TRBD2	TGCAGCGTTGAAGGTCCGCGGGGGGGCACAGATACGCAGTATTTT	CSVEGPRGGTDTQYF
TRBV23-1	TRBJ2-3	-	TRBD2	TGCGCCAGCAGTCAATCCTCCCAGCGGGGAGGGACAGATACGCAGTATTTT	CASSQSSQRGGTDTQYF
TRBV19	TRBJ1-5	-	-	TGTGCCAGTAGCGAAGAGCTCCGAGGGGGGGCCGGCAATCAGCCCCAGCATTTT	CASSEELRGGAGNQPQHF
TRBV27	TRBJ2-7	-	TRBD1	TGTGCCAGCAGTTTATTGACAGGGATATCCTACGAGCAGTACTTC	CASSLLTGISYEQYF